This T cell receptor (beta chain) came from a study of cytomegalovirus exposure and HLA in healthy donors. Broader study findings: Most TCR beta V segments were productive about 90% or about 30% of the time in an earlier analysis.

Concerning this clone: Its target is not known.

The primer mix had 60 Vbeta and 13 Jbeta primers. Clones were sequenced by immunoSEQ multiplex PCR, and TCRdb holds only the in-frame ones, with some missing. The table includes 200,000 to 250,000 clones, approximately 80% detected once. The receptor was derived from a woman between 50 and 59 years old in good health and CMV-seropositive. The sample consisted of PBMCs.

The CDR3 region has the DNA TGTGCCAGCAGTCTTTCACAGGGCCAAGAGACCCAGTACTTC. This gives the protein CASSLSQGQETQYF. The rearrangement joins TRBV28 to TRBJ2-5; TRBD1 is a possible D gene (6 bases). The CDR3 loop spans 14 amino acids. The V end lost 5 bases, the J end lost 1 base, and 11 bases lay between the germline ends. Germline V gene lookup returns CDR1 MDHEN and CDR2 SYDVKM.